This T cell receptor beta chain appears in the sequencing data of a study of blood T cell repertoires in COVID-19. For the study at large: There were acute and convalescent COVID-19 samples, and they came from the United States, Italy and Spain. The analysed material was cDNA or gDNA that came from T cells, B-cell-depleted T cells, or PBMCs.

About this clone: Other DNA sequences of this sample code for an identical CDR3.

The CDR3 consists of 14 residues. Germline V gene lookup returns CDR1 SNHLY and CDR2 FYNNEI. V was clipped by 5 bases and J by 0 bases; unmatched bases: 3. As processed by the authors: Reference gene primer amplification yielded estimated nucleated cell counts. Only in-frame clones appear in the TCRdb table, and some are missing; sequencing was by immunoSEQ multiplex PCR. V, J and clone size reflect that table, while D and trimming were determined from the DNA. The data hold under 95,000 clones, with about nine tenths observed a single time. Sequenced: peripheral blood. The chain recombines TRBV2 with TRBJ1-2; TRBD1 agrees at 7 bases. This clonotype was sampled from a woman at least 80 years old with acute or convalescent COVID-19. CDR3 sequence: CASSRQGTNYGYTF. The CDR3 DNA follows: TGTGCCAGCAGTAGACAGGGTACTAACTATGGCTACACCTTC.